This T cell receptor beta chain came from a study of blood T cells in healthy people across ages (dated by TCRdb to between 2014 and 2016). For context, the study as a whole: In model experiments, roughly one uniquely barcoded TCR beta cDNA molecule per two T cells was captured by template switching. For two donors (one aged 18 to 29 and one aged 80 or older), the study analyzed two additional independent replicas of 1 million unique cDNA reads from the same blood draw. The donors were split into four age groups: young (average 16 years), middle-aged (about 40), aged (62) and long-lived (approximately 89). To track age-related changes in TCR beta repertoire diversity, the study relied on deep sequencing normalized with unique cDNA molecular identifiers. To avoid experimental bias, donors of different ages were distributed randomly across sequencing lanes. Overall study results and their limits: There was a strong correlation between observed TCR beta diversity and the percentage of naive T cells measured by flow cytometry. Estimates of total diversity based on one million sequenced T cells were regarded as lower bounds and as underestimates. As age increased, observed TCR beta diversity per million T cells dropped in a roughly linear way, and a significant reduction was already evident by age about 36. Conclusive comparison of naive and antigen-experienced compartments was prevented by the profiling of bulk unsorted PBMCs. Because donor CMV infection status was unknown, age-related changes in expanded clonotypes were potentially confounded. Compared with the aged group, the long-lived group had more naive CD4+ T cells, fewer expanded clones and increased TCR diversity, a pattern suggesting age selection.

Library preparation employed 5' RACE. Sequencing was carried out with an Illumina HiSeq 2500. A second PCR of 7 to 11 cycles was run with a J-beta primer mix and a sample-barcoded 5' primer. A unique molecular identifier was introduced onto each TCR beta cDNA molecule by a template-switch 5' adaptor carrying 12 random nucleotides. At least 2.5 million CDR3-containing paired-end reads were obtained from each sample. First-strand cDNA was synthesized from all RNA with the Mint cDNA synthesis kit, primed by a TRBC-specific oligonucleotide. Following uracil-DNA glycosylase treatment, a first 18-cycle PCR with universal primers M1SS and BC2_uni_R was performed on all cDNA. Processing in the source paper ran as follows. For normalization, 1 million high-quality reads, each with a distinct molecular identifier, were randomly selected from each sample. Instead of being binned into consensus sequences, reads with shared molecular identifiers were discarded. MiTCR, with a Q25 quality threshold and the strictest error-elimination algorithm, was used for CDR3 identification, clonotype clustering and error correction. A nonparametric unseen species model with Euler transformation was used to estimate a lower bound on total TCR beta diversity. Starting from the raw public reads, TCRdb applied fastp trimming at Q25, assembled clones with MiXCR and retained in-frame beta chains. Entries that share a CDR3 protein sequence are merged under the most common genes and DNA. The V and J calls and clone size come from TCRdb's table, not from the authors' own analysis. The sample includes roughly 720,000 distinct CDR3 sequences, with 40% to 65% observed a single time. Roughly 40% of the sample lies in the top ten.

As concerns this clonotype: Its binding antigen is unknown. Base qualities are not recorded, but no much larger clone differs from it by a single base.

As encoded in the germline V gene, CDR1 is ENHRY while CDR2 is SYGVKD. Trimming removed 6 bases from V and 7 bases from J, leaving 25 bases between the germline ends. Including cysteine and phenylalanine, the CDR3 has 17 amino acids. CDR3 DNA is the only sequence kept; it has 51 bases, read in frame from the first base. Donors were 39 systemically healthy Caucasian individuals from Russia aged roughly 6 to 90 years. Approximately 9.7 milliliters of peripheral blood were drawn from each donor into EDTA-treated Vacutainer tubes. PBMCs were isolated by Ficoll-Paque density-gradient centrifugation, with at least 6.5 million obtained per sample. Total RNA was extracted from PBMCs with Trizol reagent, with at least 6 micrograms obtained per sample. The percentages of naive CD45RAhigh/CD27high T cells were determined by flow cytometry on a PBMC aliquot from every donor.

This sequence originates from a man aged 80 or over in good health. The chain was built from TRBV10-3 and TRBJ1-5, with the D gene too uncertain to name. Material for sequencing was blood. The CDR3 region: CAIRPEAQPREGQPQHF. The bases are TGTGCCATCAGGCCGGAAGCCCAGCCGAGGGAAGGGCAGCCCCAGCATTTT.